Each of the 20 T cell receptor beta chains below was sequenced from the same sample in a study of OX40 agonist ivuxolimab in advanced cancers. Method: immunoSEQ multiplex PCR; TCRdb's copy keeps in-frame clones and lacks some. Found here are about 100,000 clones, around 91% of them singletons; the top ten hold roughly 1.6%. Specimen: CD4+ or CD8+ T cells sorted from blood, collected in a trial of the OX40 agonist ivuxolimab. The receptors here all came from an adult with an advanced solid tumor such as melanoma, head and neck, liver or kidney cancer.

The CDR3: CASSPNGGTGELFF. The CDR3 region has the DNA TGTGCCAGCAGCCCAAACGGGGGGACCGGGGAGCTGTTTTTT. This chain connects TRBV7-2 to TRBJ2-2; 7 nucleotides line up with TRBD2. J was trimmed by 5 bases and V by 5 bases; bases with no gene match: 5. CDR1 is SGHTA, CDR2 FQGNSA, per germline. The CDR3 has 14 residues.

The chain employs TRBV9 and TRBJ1-3; D not certain. Trimming removed 0 bases at V and 0 bases at J, with 7 bases between. There are 15 residues in the CDR3. Germline V gives CDR1 SGDLS, CDR2 YYNGEE. The CDR3 protein is CASSVVGGSGNTIYF. CDR3 bases: TGTGCCAGCAGCGTAGTGGGCGGCTCTGGAAACACCATATATTTT.

This sequence joins TRBV5-1 and TRBJ2-7; TRBD2 aligns across 7 bases. Germline CDR1 SGHRS, CDR2 YFSETQ. The CDR3 is 15 residues long. The trim removed 4 bases at V and 0 bases at J, leaving 7 bases unmatched. CDR3 DNA: TGCGCCAGCAGCCCGTCGGGACTAACCTCCTACGAGCAGTACTTC. Translation gives CASSPSGLTSYEQYF.

The chain combines TRBV7-8 with TRBJ2-3, with 14 bases matching TRBD2. V gave up 5 bases and J gave up 14 bases; unmatched junction bases: 9. Germline assignment: CDR1 SGHVS and CDR2 FQNEAQ. The CDR3 covers 14 residues. The CDR3 here is CASSAGLAGDSPYF. The CDR3 region has the DNA TGTGCCAGCAGCGCGGGACTAGCGGGAGACTCGCCGTATTTT.

The chain is built from TRBV6-6 and TRBJ2-1, with TRBD2 matching 7 bases. The CDR3 is 15 amino acids. Germline CDR1 reads MNHNY; CDR2 reads SVGAGI (reference sequence). V lost 5 bases, J lost 5 bases, and 9 bases stayed unmatched. CDR3 bases: TGTGCCAGCAGTCTTGACGGGACTATTAACAATGAGCAGTTCTTC. Protein: CASSLDGTINNEQFF.

The chain combines TRBV7-2 with TRBJ1-5; a weak D match, TRBD1 (5 bases). The CDR3 is made up of 14 amino acids. V was clipped by 5 bases and J by 0 bases, with 8 bases between them. The germline V gene has CDR1 SGHTA and CDR2 FQGNSA. CDR3 in DNA: TGTGCCAGCAGCCCCGACAGTAGCAATCAGCCCCAGCATTTT. Its translation is CASSPDSSNQPQHF.

The chain combines TRBV11-3 with TRBJ2-1, with a tentative D call TRBD2 (5 bases). Looked up from germline, CDR1 is SGHNT and CDR2 is YENEEA. Trimming shortened V by 5 bases and J by 2 bases, and 22 bases separated the two germline ends. The CDR3 totals 18 residues. The CDR3 loop reads CASSLVRDWRGAYNEQFF. The CDR3 DNA sequence: TGTGCCAGCAGCCTGGTCCGGGATTGGCGAGGCGCCTACAATGAGCAGTTCTTC. Drawing the rest from reference TRBV11-3 and TRBJ2-1, the complete variable domain is EAGVVQSPRYKIIEKKQPVAFWCNPISGHNTLYWYLQNLGQGPELLIRYENEEAVDDSQLPKDRFSAERLKGVDSTLKIQPAELGDSAVYLCASSLVRDWRGAYNEQFFGPGTRLTVL.

V is TRBV6-5 and J is TRBJ2-5; D not certain. CDR3 size: 14 residues. V was cut by 0 bases and J by 1 base, with 6 bases left in between. The germline V gene has CDR1 MNHEY and CDR2 SVGAGI. In DNA, the CDR3 is TGTGCCAGCAGTTACTCGACCTTCCAAGAGACCCAGTACTTC. Translating gives CASSYSTFQETQYF.

This chain joins TRBV5-4 and TRBJ2-6; tentative D call: TRBD1 (6 bases). Between the trimmed V and J ends, which lost 4 bases and 4 bases, there was a span of 12 bases. The CDR3 length is 15 residues. Germline V gene lookup returns CDR1 SGHNT and CDR2 YYREEE (reference sequence). CDR3 sequence: CASSLTGLGANVLTF. DNA of the CDR3: TGTGCCAGCAGCCTTACAGGGCTCGGGGCCAACGTCCTGACTTTC.

This clone was recorded once. The chain is built from TRBV29-1 and TRBJ2-4; D ambiguous. V lost 5 bases and J 2 bases, leaving 13 bases between the germline ends. Germline V gene lookup returns CDR1 SQVTM and CDR2 ANQGSEA. This CDR3 has 14 residues. The CDR3 sequence: CSVCGDLTKNIQYF. The CDR3 DNA reads as TGCAGCGTTTGTGGGGATTTAACCAAAAACATTCAGTACTTC.

The chain combines TRBV4-2 with TRBJ2-3, with 10 bases fitting TRBD1. The V and J ends lost 5 bases and 3 bases, in that order; junction bases with no gene match: 8. CDR1 is LGHNA, CDR2 YNFKEQ, per germline. The length of the CDR3 is 16 residues. The CDR3 spells CASSGRDRGKTDTQYF. The CDR3 DNA is TGTGCCAGCAGCGGCAGGGACAGGGGTAAAACAGATACGCAGTATTTT.

This clone occurred a few times. This chain joins TRBV2 and TRBJ2-2; D uncertain. Germline CDR1 is SNHLY and CDR2 is FYNNEI. The CDR3 loop spans 12 amino acids. V lost 6 bases and J lost 8, with 10 bases in between. In DNA, the CDR3 is TGTGCCAGCAGGGAAACAGCGGGGGAGCTGTTTTTT. As protein: CASRETAGELFF.

The sample holds one count of this clone. V gene TRBV6-1 combines with J gene TRBJ1-4; possibly TRBD1 for D (5 bases). Germline CDR1 is MNHNS and CDR2 is SASEGT. CDR3 length: 14 residues. V was pared by 8 bases and J by 5 bases, with 15 bases between. The CDR3, as DNA: TGTGCCAGCGAGGACCTGAAGGGGAATGAAAAACTGTTTTTT. It specifies CASEDLKGNEKLFF.

The chain combines TRBV7-9 with TRBJ2-7; 7 bases map to TRBD1. CDR1 SEHNR and CDR2 FQNEAQ come from the germline V gene (reference sequence). This CDR3 region has 14 residues. The V and J ends lost 4 bases and 2 bases, in that order; junction bases with no gene match: 5. The CDR3 coding sequence is TGTGCCAGCAGCTCCCCGGGACAGACCTACGAGCAGTACTTC. This sequence encodes CASSSPGQTYEQYF. The entire variable domain, with the rest obtained from reference TRBV7-9 and TRBJ2-7, is as follows: DTGVSQNPRHKITKRGQNVTFRCDPISEHNRLYWYRQTLGQGPEFLTYFQNEAQLEKSRLLSDRFSAERPKGSFSTLEIQRTEQGDSAMYLCASSSPGQTYEQYFGPGTRLTVT.

This clone showed up just once. The CDR3 region has the DNA TGTGCCAGCAGTGTCGGGGGTTGGACCTACGAGCAGTACTTC. Translated, it gives CASSVGGWTYEQYF. The chain couples TRBV2 to TRBJ2-7, with a weak D call TRBD2 (6 bases). The V gene's germline CDR1 is SNHLY and CDR2 FYNNEI. Trimming stripped 4 bases from V and 2 bases from J, with 12 bases between. The CDR3 runs 14 residues.

The J gene is TRBJ1-4, the V gene TRBV10-2; 7 nucleotides line up with TRBD1. CDR3 length: 15 amino acids. The germline V gene encodes CDR1 WSHSY and CDR2 SAAADI. With 4 bases clipped from V and 0 bases from J, the junction kept 2 bases outside the gene matches. The CDR3 sequence is CASSGQGSTNEKLFF. CDR3 coding DNA: TGCGCCAGCAGTGGACAGGGCTCAACTAATGAAAAACTGTTTTTT.

The V call is TRBV11-2, the J call TRBJ2-5; TRBD2 might be the D (5 bases). Germline V lookup: CDR1 SGHAT, CDR2 FQNNGV. Trimming shortened V by 6 bases and J by 0 bases, and 8 bases separated the two germline ends. This CDR3 region has 13 residues. The CDR3: CASSPGNQETQYF. DNA for the CDR3: TGTGCCAGCAGTCCGGGAAACCAAGAGACCCAGTACTTC.

This clone was observed a single time. This sequence joins TRBV30 and TRBJ2-1, with 8 bases fitting TRBD2. The CDR3 runs 11 residues. Per germline, CDR1 GTSNPN and CDR2 SVGIG (reference sequence). After removal of 3 bases from V and 13 bases from J, the junction contained 5 bases not matched to a gene. DNA for the CDR3: TGTGCCTGGAGCGGAGCGGGAGCTCAGTTCTTC. Its protein product is CAWSGAGAQFF.

This chain uses TRBV18 with TRBJ2-7; D possibly corresponds to TRBD1 (6 bases). This CDR3 region has 16 residues. CDR1 is KGHSH and CDR2 is LQKENI in the germline V gene. Trimming shortened V by 4 bases and J by 3 bases, and 19 bases separated the two germline ends. In DNA, the CDR3 is TGTGCCAGCTCACGAGGGACATTTGGTTCCAACTACGAGCAGTACTTC. Translation: CASSRGTFGSNYEQYF. Based on the CDR3 plus reference TRBV18 and TRBJ2-7, the full variable domain is NAGVMQNPRHLVRRRGQEARLRCSPMKGHSHVYWYRQLPEEGLKFMVYLQKENIIDESGMPKERFSAEFPKEGPSILRIQQVVRGDSAAYFCASSRGTFGSNYEQYFGPGTRLTVT.

The J gene is TRBJ1-1, the V gene TRBV5-1; TRBD1 matches 8 bases. The CDR3 contains 16 residues. Germline assignment: CDR1 SGHRS and CDR2 YFSETQ. Losses at the gene ends were 4 bases for V and 4 bases for J; bases not matched to a gene: 12. CDR3 loop: CASSPRGRGQGTEAFF. CDR3 DNA: TGCGCCAGCAGCCCTCGGGGCAGGGGGCAGGGCACTGAAGCTTTCTTT.